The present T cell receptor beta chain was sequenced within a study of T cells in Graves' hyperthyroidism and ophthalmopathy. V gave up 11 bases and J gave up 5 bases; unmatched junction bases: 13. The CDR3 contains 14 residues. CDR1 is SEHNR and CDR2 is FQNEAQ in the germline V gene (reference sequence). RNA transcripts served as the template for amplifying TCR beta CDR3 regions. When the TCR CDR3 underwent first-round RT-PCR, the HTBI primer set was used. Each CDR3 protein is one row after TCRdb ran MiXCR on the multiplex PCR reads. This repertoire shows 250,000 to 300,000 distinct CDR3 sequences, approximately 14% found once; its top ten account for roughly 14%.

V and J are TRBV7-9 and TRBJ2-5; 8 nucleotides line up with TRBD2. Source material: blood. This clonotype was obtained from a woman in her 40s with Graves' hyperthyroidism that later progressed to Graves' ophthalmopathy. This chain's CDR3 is CAWSVGGGGETQYF. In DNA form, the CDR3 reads TGTGCCTGGAGTGTGGGGGGCGGGGGGGAGACCCAGTACTTC.